A single sample is the source of the 10 T cell receptor beta chains below, sequenced in a study of control samples from healthy donors and cancer patients (dated by TCRdb to the early 2020s). Library prep was done by the immunoSEQ multiplex PCR assay. The source is immuneACCESS, and TCRdb retained only in-frame sequences with V and J called. Part of the clones is not carried over; for the studies checked, unresolved V genes explain less than half of this, and the remainder is unexplained. The sample has around 170,000 clones on record, more than 90% of them singletons. About 1.4% of the sample goes to the ten largest clones. Sequencing was carried out using blood. Receptors were obtained from a man younger than 40 in good health.

V is TRBV18 and J is TRBJ2-5; D ambiguous. Germline CDR1 reads KGHSH; CDR2 reads LQKENI. V gave up 3 bases and J gave up 5 bases, with 10 bases separating them. The CDR3 is 13 residues long. The chain's CDR3 is CASSPWGDETQYF. DNA for the CDR3: TGTGCCAGCTCACCGTGGGGTGACGAGACCCAGTACTTC. Looking up the rest from reference TRBV18 and TRBJ2-5 gives the full variable domain: NAGVMQNPRHLVRRRGQEARLRCSPMKGHSHVYWYRQLPEEGLKFMVYLQKENIIDESGMPKERFSAEFPKEGPSILRIQQVVRGDSAAYFCASSPWGDETQYFGPGTRLLVL.

The genes are TRBV3-1 (or the pseudogene TRBV3-2) and TRBJ1-2; tentatively, D is TRBD1 (6 bases). The CDR3 contains 13 residues. CDR1 is LGHDT, CDR2 YNNKEL, per germline (reference sequence). The germline V and J ends were trimmed by 3 bases and 8 bases, with 13 bases remaining between them. The CDR3, as DNA: TGTGCCAGCAGCCATACGGGGGCAGGGGGCTACACCTTC. The encoded protein is CASSHTGAGGYTF.

The chain uses TRBV28 and TRBJ2-7, with D possibly being TRBD1 (5 bases). Germline lookup yields CDR1 MDHEN and CDR2 SYDVKM. The CDR3 covers 13 residues. V dropped 6 bases and J dropped 5 bases, with 14 bases sitting between them. CDR3 sequence reads: CASSLGQGNEQYF. CDR3 coding DNA: TGTGCCAGCAGCCTAGGGCAGGGAAACGAGCAGTACTTC. Drawing the rest from reference TRBV28 and TRBJ2-7, the complete variable domain is DVKVTQSSRYLVKRTGEKVFLECVQDMDHENMFWYRQDPGLGLRLIYFSYDVKMKEKGDIPEGYSVSREKKERFSLILESASTNQTSMYLCASSLGQGNEQYFGPGTRLTVT.

V and J are TRBV9 and TRBJ1-1, with 10 nucleotides matching TRBD1. The CDR3 has 15 residues. Germline assignment: CDR1 SGDLS and CDR2 YYNGEE. V lost 4 bases to trimming and J lost 3 bases; unmatched junction nucleotides: 6. The DNA of the CDR3 is TGTGCCAGCAGCAAACACGGGACAGGGGACACTGAAGCTTTCTTT. Its protein product is CASSKHGTGDTEAFF.

The rearrangement links TRBV11-2 to TRBJ2-1; 7 nucleotides align to TRBD1. The junction had 5 bases not matched to a gene; V was cut back by 4 bases and J by 2 bases. The germline V gene encodes CDR1 SGHAT and CDR2 FQNNGV. CDR3 length equals 15 residues. The CDR3 loop reads CASSSRQGPYNEQFF. CDR3 DNA sequence: TGTGCCAGCAGCTCTCGACAGGGCCCCTACAATGAGCAGTTCTTC.

The V gene is TRBV27, the J gene TRBJ1-1; D may be TRBD1 (6 bases). The ends were cut back, 0 bases at V and 3 bases at J, with 8 bases in the middle. Germline lookup yields CDR1 MNHEY and CDR2 SMNVEV (reference sequence). The CDR3 loop spans 14 amino acids. The chain's CDR3 is CASSLSGGDTEAFF. DNA of the CDR3: TGTGCCAGCAGTTTATCAGGGGGAGACACTGAAGCTTTCTTT.

The chain joins TRBV5-6 to TRBJ2-3, with D unresolved. Germline loops: CDR1 SGHDT, CDR2 YYEEEE. V was cut by 0 bases and J by 1 base, with 9 bases left in between. The CDR3 consists of 15 residues. CDR3 DNA sequence: TGTGCCAGCAGCTTGGTAGGGCCGGGCACAGATACGCAGTATTTT. It translates to CASSLVGPGTDTQYF.

The V and J genes are TRBV24-1 and TRBJ1-4; D uncertain. The ends were cut back, 10 bases at V and 6 bases at J, with 14 bases in the middle. Germline V gene sequence: CDR1 KGHDR, CDR2 SFDVKD. The CDR3 is 13 amino acids. CDR3 in DNA: TGTGCCACGCAGAGGGCCGGGTATGAAAAACTGTTTTTT. It encodes CATQRAGYEKLFF.

The chain employs TRBV11-2 and TRBJ1-3; a weak D match, TRBD1 (5 bases). Germline V lookup: CDR1 SGHAT, CDR2 FQNNGV. The CDR3 is 15 amino acids. Trimming shortened V by 0 bases and J by 1 base, and 7 bases separated the two germline ends. The CDR3 spells CASSLDGGSGNTIYF. DNA for the CDR3: TGTGCCAGCAGCTTAGACGGGGGATCTGGAAACACCATATATTTT. The complete variable domain, with remaining parts taken from reference TRBV11-2 and TRBJ1-3, reads EAGVAQSPRYKIIEKRQSVAFWCNPISGHATLYWYQQILGQGPKLLIQFQNNGVVDDSQLPKDRFSAERLKGVDSTLKIQPAKLEDSAVYLCASSLDGGSGNTIYFGEGSWLTVV.

This clone was seen a single time. CDR3 nucleotide sequence: TGCGCCAGCAGCTTGGTAGGCGGGGGGTATCAAGAGACCCAGTACTTC. Translated, it gives CASSLVGGGYQETQYF. The chain employs TRBV5-1 and TRBJ2-5; TRBD2 agrees at 8 bases. V was pared by 0 bases and J by 2 bases, with 6 bases of the junction left unmatched. CDR1 and CDR2 (germline): SGHRS, YFSETQ. The CDR3 has 16 residues.